The clone carrying this T cell receptor (beta chain) was observed a handful of times. Generated by immunoSEQ multiplex PCR, the TCRdb table keeps only in-frame clones and is missing some. Of around 72,000 clones detected, roughly three quarters appear once; the ten largest clones hold 7.1%. CDR3 length: 13 residues. The V end was cut by 10 bases, the J end by 0 bases, with 10 bases between. Germline V gene data show CDR1 as SNHLY and CDR2 as FYNNEI. These data are taken from a study of radiotherapy plus CTLA-4 blockade in lung cancer. At the level of the study: Patients showed objective responses in around a sixth of cases and disease control in under 35%.

The sequence derives from a human donor with non-small cell lung cancer who had a complete response to radiotherapy plus ipilimumab. Source: peripheral blood, taken from a patient treated with radiotherapy plus ipilimumab. The chain carries TRBV2 and TRBJ2-1; tentative D call: TRBD1 (6 bases). The CDR3 DNA is TGTGCCACCAGACAGGACTCCTACAATGAGCAGTTCTTC. It is translated as CATRQDSYNEQFF.